This T cell receptor (beta chain) derives from a study of T cells after somatic rescue of genetic block. Some clones are missing from TCRdb's copy, which holds only in-frame ones; the method was immunoSEQ multiplex PCR. This sample has thousands of clones, with 80% to 85% found just once. The V gene lost 2 bases and the J gene lost 2 bases, with 11 bases spanning the gap. Germline V CDR1 and CDR2: MGHDK, SYGVNS. This CDR3 is built from 15 residues. The clonotype originates from a boy aged 10-17 years. The specimen sequenced was peripheral blood mononuclear cells (PBMCs). This chain uses TRBV25-1 with TRBJ2-3; possibly TRBD1 for D (5 bases). CDR3 in DNA: TGTGCCAGCAGTGAAGAGACAGAGGTCACAGATACGCAGTATTTT. Residues: CASSEETEVTDTQYF.